This T cell receptor (beta chain) derives from a study of blood T cell repertoires in COVID-19. Study-level information: Researchers got acute and convalescent COVID-19 samples from the United States, Italy and Spain.

Assay used: immunoSEQ multiplex PCR; TCRdb lists only in-frame clones, some missing. The sample records 150,000 to 200,000 clones, 90% being singletons. The CDR3 spans 16 residues. The source of this sequence is a man aged 50 or older with acute or convalescent COVID-19. The sequencing sample was made of peripheral blood. The chain joins TRBV7-5 to TRBJ2-4; TRBD2 is the table's D call, not checked against the DNA. TRBV7-5 is tagged as a pseudogene. In nucleotides, the CDR3 is TGTGCCAGAAGGCCTAGGACTAGCGGAGCCAAAAACATTCAGTACTTC. As protein: CARRPRTSGAKNIQYF.